The 32 T cell receptor beta chains below all came from one sample that was sequenced in a study of OX40 agonist ivuxolimab in advanced cancers. The library was prepared using the immunoSEQ multiplex PCR assay. TCRdb holds this immuneACCESS table with in-frame rearrangements only. Some clones are missing; in checked studies, unresolved V genes explain under half, and the rest has no known cause. Counted in this sample were fewer than 55,000 clones; under 90% of them appeared once. Together, the top ten hold over 5% of the sample. The source material was CD4+ or CD8+ T cells sorted from blood, sampled in a trial of the OX40 agonist ivuxolimab. These receptors were taken from an adult with an advanced solid tumor such as melanoma, head and neck, liver or kidney cancer.

This chain joins TRBV2 and TRBJ2-7; 9 bases line up with TRBD1. CDR3 size: 16 residues. Looked up from germline, CDR1 is SNHLY and CDR2 is FYNNEI. V lost 5 bases, J lost 2 bases, and 10 bases stayed unmatched. CDR3 nucleotide sequence: TGTGCCAGCAGTCTTCGATTAGGGACAGGGACCTACGAGCAGTACTTC. Amino acid sequence: CASSLRLGTGTYEQYF.

This chain uses TRBV10-2 with TRBJ1-1; 8 bases are shared with TRBD1. There are 12 residues in the CDR3. From germline, CDR1 is WSHSY and CDR2 SAAADI. V trimming: 6 bases; J trimming: 11 bases; junction bases outside the gene matches: 8. The CDR3 coding sequence is TGCGCCAGCAGCTCAGGGGGCTTGGGGGCTTTCTTT. This encodes CASSSGGLGAFF.

This chain joins TRBV27 and TRBJ2-6; D unclear. The length of the CDR3 is 15 residues. V lost 2 bases and J lost 4, with 9 bases in between. Germline CDR1 is MNHEY and CDR2 is SMNVEV (reference sequence). The CDR3 spells CASSLKVTGANVLTF. The CDR3 DNA reads TGTGCCAGCAGTTTAAAGGTTACCGGGGCCAACGTCCTGACTTTC.

The chain links TRBV11-1 to TRBJ2-3; 9 nucleotides agree with TRBD2. Germline V gives CDR1 SGHAT, CDR2 FQDESV (reference sequence). This CDR3 region has 16 residues. V gave up 5 bases and J gave up 4 bases; unmatched junction bases: 10. The CDR3 DNA sequence: TGTGCCAGCAGCGTTTTTTTAGCGGGGGAGCCAGATACGCAGTATTTT. Amino acid sequence: CASSVFLAGEPDTQYF.

J is TRBJ1-5 and V is TRBV6-5, with D possibly matching TRBD1 (5 bases). With 1 base removed from V and 7 bases from J, the gap between germline ends came to 14 bases. This CDR3 has 15 amino acids. CDR1 and CDR2 from the germline V gene are MNHEY and SVGAGI. The CDR3 loop is CASSYLGQGSQPQHF. The DNA for the CDR3 is TGTGCCAGCAGTTACTTAGGTCAGGGATCGCAGCCCCAGCATTTT.

J is TRBJ2-7 and V is TRBV9; no reliable D call. V was cut by 3 bases and J by 0 bases, with 4 bases left in between. The germline CDR1 and CDR2 sequences are SGDLS and YYNGEE. This CDR3 has 12 residues. This CDR3 is CASSAGSYEQYF. The CDR3 bases are TGTGCCAGCAGCGCGGGCTCCTACGAGCAGTACTTC.

The chain is built from TRBV9 and TRBJ2-7, with a weak D call TRBD1 (6 bases). Trimming removed 0 bases at V and 3 bases at J, with 7 bases between. Per germline, CDR1 SGDLS and CDR2 YYNGEE. The CDR3 has 13 residues. The CDR3 sequence is CASSVGQDYEQYF. CDR3 bases: TGTGCCAGCAGCGTAGGACAGGACTACGAGCAGTACTTC.

In its sample, this clone was seen a few times. The V call is TRBV2, the J call TRBJ1-1; 8 bases match TRBD1. The junction had 6 bases not matched to a gene; V was cut back by 6 bases and J by 6 bases. The CDR3 loop spans 13 amino acids. Germline V CDR1 and CDR2: SNHLY, FYNNEI. The CDR3 loop is CASRDRALAEAFF. The CDR3 nucleotides read TGTGCCAGCAGGGACAGGGCCCTGGCTGAAGCTTTCTTT.

The chain uses TRBV9 and TRBJ1-1, with a tentative D call TRBD1 (5 bases). Germline loops: CDR1 SGDLS, CDR2 YYNGEE. The CDR3 extends over 15 amino acids. Trimming stripped 0 bases from V and 3 bases from J, with 12 bases between. The CDR3 sequence is CASSVARGSHTEAFF. The CDR3 coding sequence is TGTGCCAGCAGCGTAGCGCGGGGGAGTCACACTGAAGCTTTCTTT.

This rearrangement joins TRBV7-6 to TRBJ1-1; the D is unclear. The V end was cut by 5 bases, the J end by 6 bases, with 16 bases between. Germline lookup yields CDR1 SGHVS and CDR2 FNYEAQ. The CDR3 totals 14 residues. CDR3 in DNA: TGTGCCAGCAGCCCTGACGCTGGACTCTCTGAAGCTTTCTTT. Its translation: CASSPDAGLSEAFF.

This clone has just a few counts. This chain uses TRBV7-9 with TRBJ1-5; TRBD1 is a possible D gene (5 bases). Trimming cost V 1 base and J 7 bases, with 8 bases left between them. Germline loops: CDR1 SEHNR, CDR2 FQNEAQ (reference sequence). The CDR3 length is 13 residues. CDR3: CASSLEQGQPQHF. CDR3 DNA: TGTGCCAGCAGCTTAGAGCAGGGACAGCCCCAGCATTTT.

This clone was counted a few times. The chain recombines TRBV28 with TRBJ2-2, with no clear D. CDR3 length: 17 residues. With 5 bases removed from V and 4 bases from J, the gap between germline ends came to 20 bases. The germline CDR1 and CDR2 sequences are MDHEN and SYDVKM. The CDR3 loop is CASSPPSWGLGTGELFF. CDR3 nucleotide sequence: TGTGCCAGCAGTCCTCCTTCGTGGGGTTTGGGCACCGGGGAGCTGTTTTTT.

V and J are TRBV10-2 and TRBJ2-1, with D perhaps TRBD2 (5 bases). Germline-derived CDR1 and CDR2 are WSHSY and SAAADI. V lost 2 bases and J 0 bases, leaving 5 bases between the germline ends. The CDR3 contains 14 residues. The CDR3 DNA follows: TGCGCCAGCAGTGAGACTAGCTCCTACAATGAGCAGTTCTTC. It encodes CASSETSSYNEQFF.

The J gene is TRBJ2-1, the V gene TRBV10-3; 8 bases map to TRBD2. Trimming took 6 bases from V and 7 from J; bases not matched to a gene: 8. This CDR3 comprises 14 residues. The germline V gene encodes CDR1 ENHRY and CDR2 SYGVKD. As DNA, the CDR3 is TGTGCCATCAGCCTCAGCGGGGGCGGGAATGAGCAGTTCTTC. Protein: CAISLSGGGNEQFF.

The J gene is TRBJ1-1, the V gene TRBV13; D is ambiguous. CDR3 length: 11 amino acids. The V gene lost 5 bases and the J gene lost 0 bases, with 1 base spanning the gap. Looked up from germline, CDR1 is PRHDT and CDR2 is FYEKMQ (reference sequence). CDR3 coding DNA: TGTGCCAGCAGCCTGAACACTGAAGCTTTCTTT. The encoded protein is CASSLNTEAFF.

This clone occurred once. The CDR3 bases are TGTGCCATCAGTGAGTCGGTAGGGTCCGGGGAGCTGTTTTTT. This translates into CAISESVGSGELFF. J is TRBJ2-2 and V is TRBV10-3; D is undetermined. The CDR3 sequence is 14 residues long. V was pared by 0 bases and J by 6 bases, with 8 bases between. Germline-derived CDR1 and CDR2 are ENHRY and SYGVKD.

V and J are TRBV18 and TRBJ2-7; maybe TRBD1 (6 bases). V was clipped by 4 bases and J by 4 bases, with 8 bases between them. Looked up from germline, CDR1 is KGHSH and CDR2 is LQKENI. The CDR3 sequence is 12 residues long. CDR3 nucleotide sequence: TGTGCCAGCTCACAGGGGGTTTACGAGCAGTACTTC. Translating gives CASSQGVYEQYF.

There are a few counts of this clone. This chain connects TRBV19 to TRBJ2-2, with 9 bases that match TRBD1. The CDR3 is made up of 20 amino acids. Trimming at V came to 7 bases and at J to 3 bases, leaving 21 bases not matched to a gene. Germline CDR1 and CDR2: LNHDA and SQIVND (reference sequence). The CDR3 here is CASTSLGTGQSLLDTGELFF. As DNA, the CDR3 is TGTGCCAGTACCAGTCTTGGGACAGGGCAATCCTTGTTGGACACCGGGGAGCTGTTTTTT. Supplemented by reference TRBV19 and TRBJ2-2, the full variable domain reads DGGITQSPKYLFRKEGQNVTLSCEQNLNHDAMYWYRQDPGQGLRLIYYSQIVNDFQKGDIAEGYSVSREKKESFPLTVTSAQKNPTAFYLCASTSLGTGQSLLDTGELFFGEGSRLTVL.

The genes are TRBV19 and TRBJ2-2; maybe TRBD2 (6 bases). The V gene's germline CDR1 is LNHDA and CDR2 SQIVND (reference sequence). CDR3 length: 15 amino acids. Trimming stripped 5 bases from V and 3 bases from J, with 13 bases between. The CDR3 bases are TGTGCCAGTAGTGCTGCCGGAGGGGACACCGGGGAGCTGTTTTTT. This codes for CASSAAGGDTGELFF.

This clone has a single count. The chain combines TRBV7-9 with TRBJ1-5; tentative D call: TRBD1 (5 bases). This CDR3 spans 14 amino acids. Germline lookup yields CDR1 SEHNR and CDR2 FQNEAQ (reference sequence). With 1 base removed from V and 6 bases from J, the gap between germline ends came to 10 bases. The CDR3, as DNA: TGTGCCAGCAGCTTAGATGGGGGTGGTCAGCCCCAGCATTTT. Translated: CASSLDGGGQPQHF.

As to this clone: The junction and the germline gene differ at one end; a read error may be behind it. This chain links TRBV27 with TRBJ1-5; possible D gene TRBD1, 6 bases. Germline V gene lookup returns CDR1 MNHEY and CDR2 SMNVEV (reference sequence). The CDR3 is made up of 15 amino acids. Here the CDR3 reads CASSLDDRPSQSQHF. The CDR3 DNA reads TGTGCCAGCAGTCTAGACGACAGGCCAAGTCAGTCCCAGCATTTT.

V gene TRBV4-3 combines with J gene TRBJ1-1; D is perhaps TRBD1 (5 bases). V lost 3 bases and J 4 bases, leaving 18 bases between the germline ends. The CDR3 covers 16 residues. In germline, CDR1 is LGHNA, CDR2 YSLEER. CDR3 DNA: TGCGCCAGCAGCCAGAGGATACGGCCGGGGACCACTGAAGCTTTCTTT. This codes for CASSQRIRPGTTEAFF.

The chain recombines TRBV7-2 with TRBJ2-5; 9 bases line up with TRBD1. Trimming cost V 5 bases and J 5 bases; bases outside gene matches: 6. The CDR3 is 14 amino acids. The V gene's germline CDR1 is SGHTA and CDR2 FQGNSA. The CDR3 nucleotides are TGTGCCAGCAGCATGACAGGGGGTGGTGAGACCCAGTACTTC. Translated: CASSMTGGGETQYF.

The gene calls are TRBV6-4 and TRBJ1-1, with D perhaps TRBD1 (5 bases). The CDR3 sequence is 13 residues long. Trimming took 3 bases from V and 7 from J, leaving 12 bases between them. Looked up from germline, CDR1 is MRHNA and CDR2 is SNTAGT. The DNA for the CDR3 is TGTGCCAGCAGTGAAACAGGAGCCTATGAAGCTTTCTTT. This codes for CASSETGAYEAFF.

The genes are TRBV27 and TRBJ2-2; no firm D call. V lost 2 bases to trimming and J lost 5 bases, with 6 bases between them. From germline, CDR1 is MNHEY and CDR2 SMNVEV (reference sequence). There are 13 residues in the CDR3. In nucleotides, the CDR3 is TGTGCCAGCAGTTTAATTGAAACCGGGGAGCTGTTTTTT. Translation gives CASSLIETGELFF.

The V and J genes are TRBV27 and TRBJ1-5; no reliable D call. Per the germline V gene, CDR1 is MNHEY and CDR2 is SMNVEV (reference sequence). This CDR3 contains 16 residues. V was trimmed by 0 bases and J by 6 bases, leaving 15 bases between them. The CDR3 is CASSLSMLEGGQPQHF. CDR3 sequence (DNA): TGTGCCAGCAGTTTATCGATGTTGGAGGGAGGTCAGCCCCAGCATTTT.

This chain joins TRBV19 and TRBJ2-2, with D tentatively TRBD1 (6 bases). The germline CDR1 and CDR2 sequences are LNHDA and SQIVND (reference sequence). The V and J ends lost 3 bases and 5 bases respectively, with 13 bases between them. The length of the CDR3 is 15 residues. The CDR3 DNA reads TGTGCCAGTAGTATGTGGGGCAGGGGTACCGGGGAGCTGTTTTTT. Translated, it gives CASSMWGRGTGELFF.

In regard to this clone: The germline gene is not matched at one end of the junction; a read error may be the cause. The DNA for the CDR3 is TGTGCCAGCAGATTAGGGGGCACTGAAGCTTTCTTT. It is translated as CASRLGGTEAFF. V usage is TRBV11-2 and J usage is TRBJ1-1; a weak D match, TRBD1 (6 bases). Germline V lookup: CDR1 SGHAT, CDR2 FQNNGV. The CDR3 is made up of 12 amino acids.

This rearrangement joins TRBV28 to TRBJ1-2, with 10 bases aligning to TRBD1. This CDR3 is built from 16 residues. The V gene's germline CDR1 is MDHEN and CDR2 SYDVKM. The junction had 8 bases not matched to a gene; V was cut back by 2 bases and J by 5 bases. CDR3: CASSLILDRGWYGYTF. In DNA, the CDR3 is TGTGCCAGCAGTTTAATCTTGGACAGGGGGTGGTATGGCTACACCTTC.

The chain carries TRBV29-1 and TRBJ1-1; no definite D call. The CDR3 is made up of 11 amino acids. V lost 1 base and J lost 0, with 0 bases in between. CDR1 is SQVTM and CDR2 is ANQGSEA in the germline V gene. CDR3 nucleotide sequence: TGCAGCGTTGAAGTGAACACTGAAGCTTTCTTT. Translated: CSVEVNTEAFF.

The rearrangement links TRBV10-3 to TRBJ1-4; tentatively, D is TRBD1 (6 bases). Germline CDR1 ENHRY, CDR2 SYGVKD. V lost 6 bases and J 6 bases, leaving 17 bases between the germline ends. The CDR3 spans 15 residues. The CDR3 DNA follows: TGTGCCATCAGACAGGGTTCATCCCTGGATGAAAAACTGTTTTTT. Encoded protein: CAIRQGSSLDEKLFF.

This chain uses TRBV6-5 with TRBJ2-7; TRBD2 is a possible D gene (6 bases). The V gene's germline CDR1 is MNHEY and CDR2 SVGAGI. The length of the CDR3 is 14 residues. V gave up 6 bases and J gave up 6 bases, with 18 bases separating them. CDR3 residues: CASSPGLDSTEQYF. The CDR3 nucleotides are TGTGCCAGCAGCCCGGGACTGGATAGCACCGAGCAGTACTTC.